A single sample is the source of the 17 T cell receptor beta chains below, sequenced in a study of tumor-infiltrating lymphocytes in primary liver carcinoma. TCR beta cDNA was prepared out of roughly 520 ng total RNA by means of a constant-region primer. Slightly modified ARM-PCR with three nested multiplex PCR rounds yielded TCR beta libraries. The first two PCR rounds, nine to ten cycles each, used TRBV1-TRBV30 forward primers and a C-beta reverse primer. TCRdb redid the calling of the multiplex PCR reads with MiXCR, one entry per CDR3 protein. The sample lists approximately 110,000 distinct CDR3 sequences; around two thirds were seen once. Co-extracting RNA and DNA was done with about 20-34 mg of unsorted bulk tissue as input. Source material: liver tumor tissue from sampling region 1. Subset noted: tumor region T1, superior pole. These receptors were obtained from a woman aged 55 to 70 with primary liver carcinoma and hepatitis B virus infection.

The V call is TRBV6-6, the J call TRBJ2-5, with a tentative D call TRBD2 (6 bases). Germline V CDR1 and CDR2: MNHNY, SVGAGI (reference sequence). The germline V and J ends were trimmed by 6 bases and 1 base, with 12 bases remaining between them. This CDR3 is 14 amino acids long. CDR3 nucleotides: TGTGCCAGCAGGCGGGAATTGACCCAAGAGACCCAGTACTTC. This codes for CASRRELTQETQYF.

Comment on this clonotype: Since the CDR3 does not end with the conserved phenylalanine or tryptophan, this likely comes from a read error. The limits of the CDR3 on the DNA are not certain, so only TCRdb's listed CDR3 is given. V and J are TRBV11-1 and TRBJ2-1; the tabulated D call, TRBD1, remains unverified against the DNA. From its first to its last residue, the CDR3 has 11 amino acids. CDR1 SGHAT and CDR2 FQDESV come from the germline V gene (reference sequence). CDR3 sequence: CVSRAWDRPLH.

With regard to this clonotype: Being one base from a much bigger clone, this may be a read error. The chain couples TRBV7-8 to TRBJ2-3, with D hard to call. Germline V gives CDR1 SGHVS, CDR2 FQNEAQ. The CDR3 consists of 16 residues. The CDR3 DNA follows: TGTACCAGCAGCTTAAAGTGGATCTGGCAGGAGAGTACGCAGTATTTT. It encodes CTSSLKWIWQESTQYF.

In this sample, this clonotype turned up once. Here the CDR3 omits its conserved ending phenylalanine or tryptophan, so a read error is the likely source. CDR3 residues: CASSLVLGGEQFS. The CDR3 nucleotides read TGTGCCAGCAGCTTAGTTTTGGGGGGGGAACAGTTCTCC. The chain is built from TRBV11-2 and TRBJ2-1, with 7 bases fitting TRBD2. The V gene's germline CDR1 is SGHAT and CDR2 FQNNGV. With V trimmed by 1 base and J by 13 bases, 7 bases remained unmatched. The CDR3 has 13 amino acids.

A word on this clonotype: One end of the junction is discordant with germline, which a read error may explain. The rearrangement links TRBV4-1 to TRBJ2-3; 7 nucleotides agree with TRBD2. Germline assignment: CDR1 MGHRA and CDR2 YSYEKL. There are 15 residues in the CDR3. DNA for the CDR3: TGCACCAGCAGCCAGGGACTACTAAGCATAGATACGCAGTATTTT. It translates to CTSSQGLLSIDTQYF.

This clonotype has only one observation. An end of the junction differs from the germline gene, which may be a read error. The chain recombines TRBV11-2 with TRBJ1-5, with D uncertain. There are 13 residues in the CDR3. Germline assignment: CDR1 SGHAT and CDR2 FQNNGV. The CDR3 is CASSSGPFSPRHF. CDR3 nucleotides: TGTGCTAGCAGTTCAGGACCGTTTTCGCCCCGGCATTTT.

This clonotype was recorded at least ten times. This chain uses TRBV29-1 with TRBJ1-2; perhaps TRBD1 as D (5 bases). CDR3 length equals 13 residues. Germline V gives CDR1 SQVTM, CDR2 ANQGSEA. Trimming took off 4 bases at V and 5 bases at J, with 14 bases between the two ends. The CDR3, as DNA: TGCAGCGTTGCACGGGGGTCTGCGTATGGCTACACCTTC. This sequence encodes CSVARGSAYGYTF. Using reference TRBV29-1 and TRBJ1-2 for the parts outside the CDR3, the full variable domain is SAVISQKPSRDICQRGTSLTIQCQVDSQVTMMFWYRQQPGQSLTLIATANQGSEATYESGFVIDKFPISRPNLTFSTLTVSNMSPEDSSIYLCSVARGSAYGYTFGSGTRLTVV.

As regards this clonotype: At one of its ends the junction is not consistent with the germline gene, which may arise from a read error. The rearrangement joins TRBV11-1 to TRBJ1-1; D perhaps matches TRBD1 (6 bases). CDR1 is SGHAT and CDR2 is FQDESV in the germline V gene (reference sequence). The CDR3 runs 15 residues. DNA for the CDR3: TGTGCCAGTAGCTTAGAAGGGACATGTTACCCTGAAGCTTTCTTT. Encoded protein: CASSLEGTCYPEAFF.

This chain links TRBV5-1 with TRBJ2-3, with TRBD2 matching 8 bases. The V and J ends lost 7 bases and 4 bases, in that order; junction bases with no gene match: 8. Germline assignment: CDR1 SGHRS and CDR2 YFSETQ. The CDR3 is made up of 14 amino acids. The CDR3 nucleotides read TGCGCCAGCGCAACACGGGGGGGAGCAGATACGCAGTATTTT. As protein: CASATRGGADTQYF.

As for this clonotype: A much larger clone is a single base away; this may be a read error. For the CDR3, the DNA is TGCAGCGTTGAGGCTAGCGGAAGCTCCTACAATGAGCTGTTCTTC. Amino acids: CSVEASGSSYNELFF. This chain joins TRBV29-1 and TRBJ2-1, with 7 bases matching TRBD2. The germline CDR1 and CDR2 sequences are SQVTM and ANQGSEA. The CDR3 contains 15 residues.

A note on this clonotype: A read error may be the cause here, since a much bigger clone is one base away. Because it lacks the conserved phenylalanine or tryptophan at the end, this CDR3 is likely a read error. The V gene is TRBV29-1, the J gene TRBJ2-1, with D unresolved. CDR1 SQVTM and CDR2 ANQGSEA come from the germline V gene. The V end was cut by 4 bases, the J end by 8 bases, with 12 bases between. The CDR3 length is 12 residues. DNA for the CDR3: TGCAGCGTTGCTCGCGGATCGGATGAGCAGTTCCTC. Its protein product is CSVARGSDEQFL.

A remark on this clonotype: Since a much larger clone is just one base distant, this may be a read error. J is TRBJ1-4 and V is TRBV6-2 or TRBV6-3, with D maybe TRBD1 (5 bases). V lost 8 bases and J 0 bases, leaving 10 bases between the germline ends. The CDR3 length is 14 residues. Germline V CDR1 and CDR2: MNHEY, SVGEGT. The CDR3 nucleotides are TGTGCCAGCCGACGGGGCCCAACTAATGAAAAACTGTTTTTT. Encoded protein: CASRRGPTNEKLFF.

This clonotype was seen a single time. V and J are TRBV5-4 and TRBJ2-1; 7 bases agree with TRBD2. V lost 4 bases, J lost 7 bases, and 17 bases stayed unmatched. This CDR3 has 17 amino acids. Germline V gene lookup returns CDR1 SGHNT and CDR2 YYREEE (reference sequence). CDR3: CASSARQGGRAHNEQFF. The CDR3 DNA sequence: TGTGCCAGCAGCGCCAGACAAGGCGGGAGAGCCCATAATGAGCAGTTCTTC.

In this sample, this clonotype turned up many times. The gene calls are TRBV10-3 and TRBJ2-3; the match to TRBD1 covers 10 bases. The trim removed 6 bases at V and 1 base at J, leaving 10 bases unmatched. Germline V CDR1 and CDR2: ENHRY, SYGVKD. CDR3 size: 17 residues. CDR3 nucleotide sequence: TGTGCCATCAGCTCAACGGCCGGGACAGGGGGCACAGATACGCAGTATTTT. The encoded protein is CAISSTAGTGGTDTQYF.

Concerning this clonotype itself: With a much larger clone just one base away, this may be a read error. This rearrangement joins TRBV12-5 to TRBJ2-7, with D possibly called TRBD1 or TRBD2 (5 bases each). Trimming removed 2 bases from V and 6 bases from J, with 14 bases in between. Germline CDR1 reads LGHNT; CDR2 reads FRNRAP. This CDR3 has 14 amino acids. CDR3 sequence (DNA): TGTGCTAGTGGTTTGCCCAGGGAGCAACGCGAGCAGTACTTC. It is translated as CASGLPREQREQYF.

The V and J genes are TRBV19 and TRBJ1-1; a possible D gene is TRBD1 (5 bases). Germline V CDR1 and CDR2: LNHDA, SQIVND (reference sequence). V shed 4 bases and J shed 1 base, with 10 bases lying between them. This CDR3 region has 14 residues. The CDR3 DNA follows: TGTGCCAGTAGTACCCCTGACAGGAACACTGAAGCTTTCTTT. Translation gives CASSTPDRNTEAFF. The whole variable domain, remainder taken from reference TRBV19 and TRBJ1-1, is DGGITQSPKYLFRKEGQNVTLSCEQNLNHDAMYWYRQDPGQGLRLIYYSQIVNDFQKGDIAEGYSVSREKKESFPLTVTSAQKNPTAFYLCASSTPDRNTEAFFGQGTRLTVV.

Details on this clonotype: This clone may be a read error of a much larger clone one base away. The J gene is TRBJ1-2, the V gene TRBV6-2 or TRBV6-3; D not resolved. Germline CDR1 MNHEY, CDR2 SVGEGT. CDR3 size: 12 residues. CDR3 in DNA: TGTGCCAGCAGTTTTTCGTCTTATGGCAACACCTTC. Translation: CASSFSSYGNTF.